The source of this TCR beta chain is a study of OX40 agonist ivuxolimab in advanced cancers. Study at large: Mean age 60 years, range about 20 to 90; about 81% male. There were three patients with partial responses, one having hepatocellular carcinoma and two cutaneous melanoma.

Study-level results: Expanded clones were, on average, more numerous in CD8+ T cells than in CD4+.

Measured with immunoSEQ multiplex PCR; TCRdb has only the in-frame clones, and not every one. The sample contains 40,000 or so clones, approximately 86% of which appear only once. As regards this clone: No antigen is known for it.

The V and J ends lost 3 bases and 4 bases respectively, with 19 bases between them. The CDR3 covers 16 residues. Germline V gene sequence: CDR1 SGHTA, CDR2 FQGNSA. The TCR was taken from an adult with an advanced solid tumor such as melanoma, head and neck, liver or kidney cancer. Sample: CD4+ or CD8+ T cells sorted from blood, taken in a trial of the OX40 agonist ivuxolimab. This sequence joins TRBV7-2 and TRBJ2-7, with a possible D match to TRBD1 (6 bases). The CDR3 DNA reads as TGTGCCAGCAGCTTGATTATTACAGGGTGGGGATACGAGCAGTACTTC. Protein product: CASSLIITGWGYEQYF.